The 16 T cell receptor beta chains given below trace back to one sample, sequenced in a study of PD-1 blockade in classical Hodgkin lymphoma. Assay used: immunoSEQ multiplex PCR; TCRdb lists only in-frame clones, some missing. The sample has fewer than 95,000 clones, over 80% seen once. Time point of the sample: cycle 4 day 1 (C4D1), after more than five weeks of nivolumab. With no exception, relapse followed autologous stem cell transplantation in all patients, and brentuximab vedotin exposure varied. The source material was peripheral blood mononuclear cells (PBMCs), sampled before the fourth cycle of nivolumab. All receptors derive from a human donor with classical Hodgkin lymphoma.

V and J are TRBV28 and TRBJ1-5, with 7 bases identical to TRBD1. The V gene end was trimmed by 0 bases and the J gene end by 7 bases; junction bases not matched to a gene: 3. CDR1 MDHEN and CDR2 SYDVKM come from the germline V gene. The CDR3 consists of 14 residues. CDR3 sequence reads: CASSLWTGTQPQHF. CDR3 DNA sequence: TGTGCCAGCAGTTTATGGACAGGGACCCAGCCCCAGCATTTT.

The rearrangement uses TRBV10-3 and TRBJ2-3; D is unresolved. Germline lookup yields CDR1 ENHRY and CDR2 SYGVKD. CDR3 length: 11 amino acids. Trimming stripped 5 bases from V and 6 bases from J, with 6 bases between. CDR3 coding DNA: TGTGCCATCAGTTTCACGGATACGCAGTATTTT. As protein: CAISFTDTQYF.

This chain links TRBV28 with TRBJ2-1; D gene ambiguous. Trimming cost V 4 bases and J 4 bases, with 20 bases left between them. Germline CDR1 is MDHEN and CDR2 is SYDVKM. CDR3 size: 17 residues. The CDR3 DNA reads as TGTGCCAGCAGTTCATTGTCAGGAGACGGTAAATACAATGAGCAGTTCTTC. This encodes CASSSLSGDGKYNEQFF.

This clone was seen a handful of times. This chain joins TRBV19 and TRBJ1-4; D is unclear. The germline CDR1 and CDR2 sequences are LNHDA and SQIVND (reference sequence). This CDR3 comprises 14 residues. V was clipped by 1 base and J by 8 bases, with 11 bases between them. This CDR3 reads CASSIGTTREKLFF. In DNA form, the CDR3 reads TGTGCCAGTAGTATAGGCACAACCCGAGAAAAACTGTTTTTT.

The chain uses TRBV5-1 and TRBJ2-3; 13 bases match TRBD2. The V and J ends lost 4 bases and 4 bases, in that order; junction bases with no gene match: 12. Germline-derived CDR1 and CDR2 are SGHRS and YFSETQ. The CDR3 extends over 18 amino acids. CDR3 coding DNA: TGCGCCAGCAGCCAAGGACTAGCGGGAGATGCCGGCCCAGATACGCAGTATTTT. Protein: CASSQGLAGDAGPDTQYF.

In its sample, this clone was seen once. This chain joins TRBV10-2 and TRBJ2-3; possibly TRBD1 for D (6 bases). The CDR3 is 15 residues long. The germline V gene encodes CDR1 WSHSY and CDR2 SAAADI. The germline V and J ends were trimmed by 3 bases and 1 base, with 11 bases remaining between them. The CDR3 protein is CASSDWGRGTDTQYF. DNA for the CDR3: TGCGCCAGCAGTGATTGGGGGCGGGGCACAGATACGCAGTATTTT.

V is TRBV11-2 and J is TRBJ2-7; D is possibly TRBD2 (5 bases). This CDR3 has 14 amino acids. CDR1 SGHAT and CDR2 FQNNGV come from the germline V gene. V was shortened by 0 bases and J by 9 bases, with 15 bases between the two germline ends. DNA of the CDR3: TGTGCCAGCAGCTTAGAGGGGAGAGCTAGGCGGCAGTACTTC. It encodes CASSLEGRARRQYF.

The V gene is TRBV2, the J gene TRBJ2-7; the D is unclear. V lost 3 bases to trimming and J lost 5 bases, with 5 bases between them. Germline CDR1 and CDR2: SNHLY and FYNNEI. This CDR3 is 11 amino acids long. CDR3 DNA sequence: TGTGCCAGCAGTGACTACGACGAGCAGTACTTC. It yields the protein CASSDYDEQYF.

This sequence joins TRBV5-8 and TRBJ2-7, with 8 bases fitting TRBD1. J was trimmed by 4 bases and V by 1 base; bases with no gene match: 4. The CDR3 runs 14 residues. Looked up from germline, CDR1 is SGHTS and CDR2 is YDEGEE. The DNA of the CDR3 is TGTGCCAGCAGCTTGTTACAGGGGGTTTACGAGCAGTACTTC. It yields the protein CASSLLQGVYEQYF. Full variable domain (remainder filled in from reference TRBV5-8 and TRBJ2-7): EAGVTQSPTHLIKTRGQQATLRCSPISGHTSVYWYQQALGLGLQFLLWYDEGEERNRGNFPPRFSGRQFPNYSSELNVNALELEDSALYLCASSLLQGVYEQYFGPGTRLTVT.

There are a few counts of this clone. The chain is built from TRBV2 and TRBJ2-2; weak D call: TRBD1 (6 bases). V gave up 8 bases and J gave up 8 bases, with 15 bases separating them. This CDR3 has 13 amino acids. The germline V gene has CDR1 SNHLY and CDR2 FYNNEI. In DNA, the CDR3 is TGTGCCAGCGAGGGCAAGGGGACAGGGGAGCTGTTTTTT. Amino acids: CASEGKGTGELFF.

The chain recombines TRBV5-1 with TRBJ2-1, with unresolved D. Germline V gene data show CDR1 as SGHRS and CDR2 as YFSETQ. V was cut by 0 bases and J by 6 bases, with 13 bases left in between. The CDR3 runs 15 residues. The CDR3 coding sequence is TGCGCCAGCAGCTTGGTGGGTAACGCCCTCAATGAGCAGTTCTTC. Translation: CASSLVGNALNEQFF. Complete variable domain (other parts from reference TRBV5-1 and TRBJ2-1): KAGVTQTPRYLIKTRGQQVTLSCSPISGHRSVSWYQQTPGQGLQFLFEYFSETQRNKGNFPGRFSGRQFSNSRSEMNVSTLELGDSALYLCASSLVGNALNEQFFGPGTRLTVL.

Comments on this clone: A junction end diverges from the germline sequence, so it may reflect a read error. The chain uses TRBV10-3 and TRBJ1-1; D may be TRBD1 (6 bases). CDR1 is ENHRY, CDR2 SYGVKD, per germline. The CDR3 sequence is 13 residues long. The CDR3 nucleotides are TGTACCATCAGTGAGGGGGAGAACACTGAAGCTTTCTTT. This encodes CTISEGENTEAFF.

This rearrangement joins TRBV4-2 to TRBJ1-1; TRBD1 matches at 10 bases. The CDR3 runs 16 residues. The J segment lost 1 base and the V segment lost 1 base, leaving 3 bases of the junction unmatched. Germline CDR1 reads LGHNA; CDR2 reads YNFKEQ. CDR3 DNA sequence: TGTGCCAGCAGCCAAGCTGGGGACAGGGGGAACACTGAAGCTTTCTTT. Its protein is CASSQAGDRGNTEAFF.

This rearrangement joins TRBV7-2 to TRBJ2-1; 12 bases agree with TRBD1. The CDR3 has 16 amino acids. Trimming at V came to 1 base and at J to 7 bases, leaving 5 bases not matched to a gene. The V gene's germline CDR1 is SGHTA and CDR2 FQGNSA. CDR3 bases: TGTGCCAGCAGCTTAGTTTCGGGACAGGGGGCGAATGAGCAGTTCTTC. Residues: CASSLVSGQGANEQFF.

V gene TRBV15 combines with J gene TRBJ2-7, with D perhaps TRBD2 (5 bases). Germline V gives CDR1 LNHNV, CDR2 YYDKDF (reference sequence). The V gene lost 3 bases and the J gene lost 2 bases, with 11 bases spanning the gap. CDR3 size: 14 residues. CDR3: CATSRDFPAYEQYF. CDR3 nucleotides: TGTGCCACCAGCAGGGACTTCCCCGCCTACGAGCAGTACTTC.

J is TRBJ2-7 and V is TRBV27, with TRBD2 matching over 11 bases. CDR1 is MNHEY, CDR2 SMNVEV, per germline (reference sequence). J was trimmed by 2 bases and V by 6 bases; bases with no gene match: 12. The CDR3 is made up of 17 amino acids. CDR3 sequence (DNA): TGTGCCAGCAGAAAACGTCTAGCGGGAGGCACCCCCTACGAGCAGTACTTC. This translates into CASRKRLAGGTPYEQYF.